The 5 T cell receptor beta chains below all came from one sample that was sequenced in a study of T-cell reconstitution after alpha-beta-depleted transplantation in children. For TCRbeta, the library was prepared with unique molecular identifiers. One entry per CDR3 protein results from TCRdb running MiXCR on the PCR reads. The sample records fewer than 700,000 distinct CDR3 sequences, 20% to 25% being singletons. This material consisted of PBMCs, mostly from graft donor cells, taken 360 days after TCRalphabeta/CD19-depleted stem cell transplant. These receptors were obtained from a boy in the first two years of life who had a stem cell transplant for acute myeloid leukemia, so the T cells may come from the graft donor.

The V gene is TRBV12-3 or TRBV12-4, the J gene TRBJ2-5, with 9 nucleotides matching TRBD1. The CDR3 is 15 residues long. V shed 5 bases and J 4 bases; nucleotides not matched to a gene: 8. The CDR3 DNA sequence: TGTGCCAGCAGTGCCGGGACAGGGCCTTTAGAGACCCAGTACTTC. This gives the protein CASSAGTGPLETQYF.

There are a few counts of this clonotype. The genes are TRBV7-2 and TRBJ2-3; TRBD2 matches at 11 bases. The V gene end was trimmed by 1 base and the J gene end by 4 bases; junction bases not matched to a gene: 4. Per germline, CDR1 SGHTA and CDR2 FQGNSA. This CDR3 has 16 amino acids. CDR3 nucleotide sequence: TGTGCCAGCAGCTTAGAGGTAGCGGGGGGGTCAGATACGCAGTATTTT. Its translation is CASSLEVAGGSDTQYF.

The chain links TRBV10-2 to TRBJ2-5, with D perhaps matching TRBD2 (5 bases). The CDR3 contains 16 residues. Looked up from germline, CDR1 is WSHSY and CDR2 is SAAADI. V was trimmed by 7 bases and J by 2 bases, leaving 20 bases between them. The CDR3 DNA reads TGCGCCAGCACACGAGCAATGTTCGGGGATCAAGAGACCCAGTACTTC. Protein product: CASTRAMFGDQETQYF.

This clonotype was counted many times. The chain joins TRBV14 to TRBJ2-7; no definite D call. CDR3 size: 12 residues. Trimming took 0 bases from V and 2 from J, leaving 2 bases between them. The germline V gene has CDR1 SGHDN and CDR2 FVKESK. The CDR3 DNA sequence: TGTGCCAGCAGCCAAGATGCCTACGAGCAGTACTTC. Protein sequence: CASSQDAYEQYF.

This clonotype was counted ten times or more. The CDR3: CASSRGSDYEQYV. CDR3 DNA sequence: TGTGCCAGCAGCCGGGGGAGCGACTACGAGCAGTACGTC. The chain uses TRBV3-1 and TRBJ2-7; D may match TRBD1 or TRBD2 (5 bases each). V was cut by 4 bases and J by 3 bases, with 10 bases left in between. Germline lookup yields CDR1 LGHDT and CDR2 YNNKEL (reference sequence). The CDR3 length is 13 residues.